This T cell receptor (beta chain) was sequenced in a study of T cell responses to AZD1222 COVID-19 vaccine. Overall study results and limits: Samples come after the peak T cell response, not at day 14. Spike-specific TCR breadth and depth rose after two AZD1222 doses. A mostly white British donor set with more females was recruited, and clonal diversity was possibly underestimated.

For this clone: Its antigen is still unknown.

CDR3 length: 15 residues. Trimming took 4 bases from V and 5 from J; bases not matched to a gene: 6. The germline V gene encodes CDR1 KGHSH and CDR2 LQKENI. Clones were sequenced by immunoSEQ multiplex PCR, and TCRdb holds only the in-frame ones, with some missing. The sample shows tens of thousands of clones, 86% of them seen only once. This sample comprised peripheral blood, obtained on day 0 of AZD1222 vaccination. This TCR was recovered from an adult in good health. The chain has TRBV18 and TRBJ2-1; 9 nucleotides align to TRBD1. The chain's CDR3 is CASSLQGAVDNEQFF. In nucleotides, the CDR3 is TGTGCCAGCTCACTACAGGGGGCGGTTGACAATGAGCAGTTCTTC.